This T cell receptor (beta chain) appears in the sequencing data of a study of OX40 agonist ivuxolimab in advanced cancers. Only in-frame clones appear in the TCRdb table, and some are missing; sequencing was by immunoSEQ multiplex PCR. The sample holds approximately 77,000 clones, under 95% seen once. This TCR derives from an adult with an advanced solid tumor such as melanoma, head and neck, liver or kidney cancer. The sequencing here drew on CD4+ or CD8+ T cells sorted from blood, taken in a trial of the OX40 agonist ivuxolimab.

Here the CDR3 reads CASSLASHGYTF. In DNA, the CDR3 is TGTGCCAGCAGCTTAGCGTCCCATGGCTACACCTTC. The chain combines TRBV7-9 with TRBJ1-2, with D uncertain. V was trimmed by 0 bases and J by 6 bases, leaving 5 bases between them. The CDR3 has 12 amino acids. Germline CDR1 is SEHNR and CDR2 is FQNEAQ (reference sequence). The whole variable domain, remainder taken from reference TRBV7-9 and TRBJ1-2, is DTGVSQNPRHKITKRGQNVTFRCDPISEHNRLYWYRQTLGQGPEFLTYFQNEAQLEKSRLLSDRFSAERPKGSFSTLEIQRTEQGDSAMYLCASSLASHGYTFGSGTRLTVV.